The source of this TCR beta chain is a study of shared clonotypes between healthy human individuals. This clone was counted only a few times. Antigen specificity is unknown. Study-wide results and caveats: Memory subsets generally showed smaller estimated richness than naive subsets did.

The germline gives CDR1 MNHNS, CDR2 SASEGT. V lost 7 bases to trimming and J lost 6 bases, with 13 bases between them. The CDR3 length is 13 residues. Data came from immunoSEQ multiplex PCR; TCRdb stores just in-frame clones and leaves some out. The data contain 2 million to 3 million clones, more than 85% of them singletons. The genes are TRBV6-1 and TRBJ1-5, with D unclear. The clonotype originates from a man in his late teens or twenties in good health. Some clones in this sample may be carry-over from other donors' samples. Sequenced: naive CD4+ T cells from PBMCs. The subset denotes: CD45RA+ positively selected. CDR3 protein: CASTRLPIQPQHF. CDR3 nucleotide sequence: TGTGCCAGCACCCGCCTTCCCATTCAGCCCCAGCATTTT.